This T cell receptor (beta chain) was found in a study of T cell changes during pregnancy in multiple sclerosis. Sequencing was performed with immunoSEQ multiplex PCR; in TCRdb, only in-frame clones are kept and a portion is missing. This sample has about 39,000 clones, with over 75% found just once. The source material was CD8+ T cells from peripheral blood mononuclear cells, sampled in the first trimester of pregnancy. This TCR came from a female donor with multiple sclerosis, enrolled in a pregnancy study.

The CDR3 DNA is TGTGCCTGGAGCGAACGGGTTTACGGACCCCGGGGCTATGGCTACACCTTC. Its protein product is CAWSERVYGPRGYGYTF. This chain links TRBV30 with TRBJ1-2; D is unresolved. The CDR3 is 17 residues long. With 3 bases removed from V and 4 bases from J, the gap between germline ends came to 24 bases. The germline CDR1 and CDR2 sequences are GTSNPN and SVGIG (reference sequence).